The 18 T cell receptor beta chains presented below share a single source sample, sequenced in a study of blood T cell repertoires in COVID-19. Profiling relied on immunoSEQ multiplex PCR, and the TCRdb table lists in-frame clones only, not all of them. The table has approximately 100,000 clones, nearly 90% seen once. Sequencing was carried out using peripheral blood. All receptors derive from a man in his 70s with acute or convalescent COVID-19.

There are a few counts of this clone. This chain connects TRBV9 to TRBJ1-3; no definite D call. V was clipped by 3 bases and J by 4 bases, with 17 bases between them. Germline CDR1 reads SGDLS; CDR2 reads YYNGEE. This CDR3 contains 16 residues. This chain's CDR3 is CASSADAGLSGNTIYF. The CDR3 DNA follows: TGTGCCAGCAGCGCCGACGCGGGTCTGAGCGGAAACACCATATATTTT. The full variable domain, its missing parts supplied by reference TRBV9 and TRBJ1-3, is DSGVTQTPKHLITATGQRVTLRCSPRSGDLSVYWYQQSLDQGLQFLIQYYNGEERAKGNILERFSAQQFPDLHSELNLSSLELGDSALYFCASSADAGLSGNTIYFGEGSWLTVV.

DNA for the CDR3: TGTGCCAGCAGTTTATATTCGCAGGGGTATAATTCACCCCTCCACTTT. This codes for CASSLYSQGYNSPLHF. The V call is TRBV27, the J call TRBJ1-6; maybe TRBD1 (6 bases). The CDR3 has 16 residues. Trimming pared 1 base from V and 4 bases from J, leaving 11 bases between. Germline values: CDR1 MNHEY, CDR2 SMNVEV (reference sequence).

DNA for the CDR3: TGTGCCACTTCGACAGGGTCGGATTTTCAGCCCCAGCATTTT. Its translation is CATSTGSDFQPQHF. The gene calls are TRBV15 and TRBJ1-5; 7 bases are shared with TRBD1. CDR1 is LNHNV, CDR2 YYDKDF, per germline (reference sequence). The CDR3 length is 14 residues. J was trimmed by 6 bases and V by 9 bases; bases with no gene match: 11.

J is TRBJ2-2 and V is TRBV7-9; TRBD1 might be the D (6 bases). The germline V and J ends were trimmed by 5 bases and 6 bases, with 16 bases remaining between them. Germline assignment: CDR1 SEHNR and CDR2 FQNEAQ (reference sequence). The CDR3 spans 15 residues. The CDR3 loop is CASSLDVRGAGELFF. As DNA, the CDR3 is TGTGCCAGCAGCCTGGACGTCAGGGGAGCCGGGGAGCTGTTTTTT. The full variable domain, completed using reference TRBV7-9 and TRBJ2-2, is DTGVSQNPRHKITKRGQNVTFRCDPISEHNRLYWYRQTLGQGPEFLTYFQNEAQLEKSRLLSDRFSAERPKGSFSTLEIQRTEQGDSAMYLCASSLDVRGAGELFFGEGSRLTVL.

This rearrangement joins TRBV5-1 to TRBJ1-1; TRBD1 agrees at 8 bases. Germline V gene sequence: CDR1 SGHRS, CDR2 YFSETQ. V was clipped by 4 bases and J by 5 bases; unmatched bases: 10. The CDR3 runs 15 residues. CDR3 sequence (DNA): TGCGCCAGCAGCACGAAAGGACAGGGTAAGACTGAAGCTTTCTTT. The encoded protein is CASSTKGQGKTEAFF.

This clone has a handful of counts. V usage is TRBV3-1 (or the pseudogene TRBV3-2) and J usage is TRBJ1-3; no clear D. The CDR3 has 13 residues. From germline, CDR1 is LGHDT and CDR2 YNNKEL (reference sequence). Trimming left V 0 bases short and J 4 bases short, with 4 bases between. DNA of the CDR3: TGTGCCAGCAGCCAAGATCCGGGAAACACCATATATTTT. Protein product: CASSQDPGNTIYF.

The gene calls are TRBV25-1 and TRBJ1-3; 8 positions agree with TRBD1. The V and J ends lost 4 bases and 2 bases, in that order; junction bases with no gene match: 1. Germline V gene data show CDR1 as MGHDK and CDR2 as SYGVNS. The CDR3 spans 14 residues. The CDR3 region is CASSVRGPGNTIYF. The CDR3 DNA sequence: TGTGCCAGCAGTGTCAGGGGGCCTGGAAACACCATATATTTT. Full variable domain (rest looked up from reference TRBV25-1 and TRBJ1-3): EADIYQTPRYLVIGTGKKITLECSQTMGHDKMYWYQQDPGMELHLIHYSYGVNSTEKGDLSSESTVSRIRTEHFPLTLESARPSHTSQYLCASSVRGPGNTIYFGEGSWLTVV.

The chain has TRBV2 and TRBJ2-7, with D possibly TRBD2 on 5 matching bases. This CDR3 has 15 amino acids. Trimming pared 3 bases from V and 0 bases from J, leaving 12 bases between. Germline CDR1 SNHLY, CDR2 FYNNEI. DNA of the CDR3: TGTGCCAGCAGTGAGTCCAGCCGGGGCTCCTACGAGCAGTACTTC. Its protein is CASSESSRGSYEQYF.

This chain uses TRBV6-1 with TRBJ2-7; D is possibly TRBD2 (7 bases). The germline V gene encodes CDR1 MNHNS and CDR2 SASEGT. The CDR3 contains 13 residues. V dropped 8 bases and J dropped 4 bases, with 15 bases sitting between them. The chain's CDR3 is CASRRGGAYEQYF. CDR3 coding DNA: TGTGCCAGCCGAAGAGGGGGGGCTTACGAGCAGTACTTC.

This chain connects TRBV30 to TRBJ1-4; 9 nucleotides align to TRBD1. Trimming removed 3 bases from V and 3 bases from J; junction bases left unmatched: 8. Germline V lookup: CDR1 GTSNPN, CDR2 SVGIG (reference sequence). This CDR3 is built from 16 residues. The CDR3 reads CAWSETGGLSNEKLFF. As DNA, the CDR3 is TGTGCCTGGAGCGAGACAGGGGGTTTGTCTAATGAAAAACTGTTTTTT.

The J gene is TRBJ2-1, the V gene TRBV7-7; possibly TRBD2 for D (5 bases). Trimming cost V 5 bases and J 0 bases, with 17 bases left between them. The CDR3 is 17 amino acids. From germline, CDR1 is SSHAT and CDR2 FNYEAQ (reference sequence). The CDR3 region is CASSGLVRARSYNEQFF. The CDR3 DNA reads TGTGCCAGCAGCGGGTTGGTGCGGGCCCGCTCCTACAATGAGCAGTTCTTC.

The chain recombines TRBV10-3 with TRBJ2-3; maybe TRBD2 (5 bases). The V gene's germline CDR1 is ENHRY and CDR2 SYGVKD. Trimming took 6 bases from V and 6 from J, leaving 16 bases between them. The CDR3 extends over 14 amino acids. CDR3 in amino acids: CAIRLTAEADTQYF. CDR3 sequence (DNA): TGTGCCATCAGGTTAACAGCGGAAGCGGATACGCAGTATTTT.

This sequence joins TRBV7-9 and TRBJ1-6; 8 bases align to TRBD1. The germline gives CDR1 SEHNR, CDR2 FQNEAQ (reference sequence). The CDR3 covers 16 residues. V lost 5 bases to trimming and J lost 7 bases; unmatched junction nucleotides: 10. The DNA of the CDR3 is TGTGCCAGCAGCCTAAAAGGACAGGGAGGCAATTCACCCCTCCACTTT. Protein product: CASSLKGQGGNSPLHF.

V and J are TRBV7-6 and TRBJ2-5; TRBD2 matches at 9 bases. The CDR3 loop spans 16 amino acids. Trimming took 3 bases from V and 4 from J; bases not matched to a gene: 9. Germline V gene data show CDR1 as SGHVS and CDR2 as FNYEAQ. The chain's CDR3 is CASSLSASGVRETQYF. CDR3 DNA: TGTGCCAGCAGCTTGTCAGCTAGCGGGGTCCGAGAGACCCAGTACTTC. The whole variable domain, filled in from reference TRBV7-6 and TRBJ2-5, reads GAGVSQSPRYKVTKRGQDVALRCDPISGHVSLYWYRQALGQGPEFLTYFNYEAQQDKSGLPNDRFSAERPEGSISTLTIQRTEQRDSAMYRCASSLSASGVRETQYFGPGTRLLVL.

This chain links TRBV19 with TRBJ1-4; unclear D gene. Germline-derived CDR1 and CDR2 are LNHDA and SQIVND (reference sequence). This CDR3 spans 14 amino acids. V shed 3 bases and J shed 8 bases, with 13 bases lying between them. The CDR3 region has the DNA TGTGCCAGTAGTATCGCCAGGATGGGCGAAAAACTGTTTTTT. Its translation: CASSIARMGEKLFF.

The chain couples TRBV5-1 to TRBJ1-2, with D uncertain. Looked up from germline, CDR1 is SGHRS and CDR2 is YFSETQ. Trimming took off 2 bases at V and 6 bases at J, with 14 bases between the two ends. The CDR3 has 14 residues. CDR3: CASSLPGLSNGYTF. The DNA for the CDR3 is TGCGCCAGCAGCTTACCGGGGTTAAGTAATGGCTACACCTTC.

This clone was recorded only once. The chain carries TRBV21-1 and TRBJ2-7; the table calls TRBD1, which could not be checked here. TRBV21-1 is termed a pseudogene. The CDR3 length is 15 residues. In DNA, the CDR3 is TGTGCCAGCAGCATTTGGTCCAGGGGCCTCTACGAGCAGTACGTC. It encodes CASSIWSRGLYEQYV.

The rearrangement joins TRBV19 to TRBJ1-2; TRBD1 might be the D (6 bases). With 9 bases removed from V and 8 bases from J, the gap between germline ends came to 16 bases. This CDR3 contains 12 residues. Germline V CDR1 and CDR2: LNHDA, SQIVND (reference sequence). CDR3 nucleotide sequence: TGTGCCAGATACCTAGGACAGAGAGGCTACACCTTC. Its protein is CARYLGQRGYTF.